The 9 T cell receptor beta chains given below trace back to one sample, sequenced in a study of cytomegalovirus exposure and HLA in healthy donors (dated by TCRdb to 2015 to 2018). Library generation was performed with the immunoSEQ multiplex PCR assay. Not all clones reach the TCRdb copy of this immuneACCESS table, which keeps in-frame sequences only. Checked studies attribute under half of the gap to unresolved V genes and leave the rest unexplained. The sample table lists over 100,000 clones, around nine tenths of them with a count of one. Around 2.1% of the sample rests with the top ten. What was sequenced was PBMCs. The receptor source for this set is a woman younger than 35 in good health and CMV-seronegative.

The CDR3 nucleotides read TGCAGCGTTGAAACTGCCCCAGGGGCTGGGGCCAACGTCCTGACTTTC. Encoded protein: CSVETAPGAGANVLTF. The chain uses TRBV29-1 and TRBJ2-6; a possible D gene is TRBD1 (6 bases). Germline CDR1 is SQVTM and CDR2 is ANQGSEA. The ends were cut back, 2 bases at V and 2 bases at J, with 13 bases in the middle. CDR3 length equals 16 residues. Full variable domain (remainder filled in from reference TRBV29-1 and TRBJ2-6): SAVISQKPSRDICQRGTSLTIQCQVDSQVTMMFWYRQQPGQSLTLIATANQGSEATYESGFVIDKFPISRPNLTFSTLTVSNMSPEDSSIYLCSVETAPGAGANVLTFGAGSRLTVL.

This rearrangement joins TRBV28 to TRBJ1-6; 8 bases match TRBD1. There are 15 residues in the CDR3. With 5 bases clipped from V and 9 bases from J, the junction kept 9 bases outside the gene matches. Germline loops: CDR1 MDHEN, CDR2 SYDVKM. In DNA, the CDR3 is TGTGCCAGCAGTGGATACAGGGGGGGAATTTCACCCCTCCACTTT. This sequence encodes CASSGYRGGISPLHF.

This CDR3 reads CASRQLPYNEQFF. DNA of the CDR3: TGTGCCAGCAGACAGCTTCCCTACAATGAGCAGTTCTTC. The genes are TRBV27 and TRBJ2-1; no firm D call. The germline V gene has CDR1 MNHEY and CDR2 SMNVEV (reference sequence). This CDR3 region has 13 residues. V lost 6 bases, J lost 2 bases, and 8 bases lay in between.

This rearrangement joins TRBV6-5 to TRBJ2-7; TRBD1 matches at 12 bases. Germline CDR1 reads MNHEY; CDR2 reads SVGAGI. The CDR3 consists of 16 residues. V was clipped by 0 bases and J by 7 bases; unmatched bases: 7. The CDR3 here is CASSYSIGTGGYEQYF. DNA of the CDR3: TGTGCCAGCAGTTACTCGATCGGGACAGGGGGCTATGAGCAGTACTTC.

As DNA, the CDR3 is TGTGCCAGTAAAGACAGGGGGCCAACCACTGAAGCTTTCTTT. It specifies CASKDRGPTTEAFF. The V and J genes are TRBV19 and TRBJ1-1; TRBD1 matches 10 bases. The CDR3 consists of 14 residues. Germline trimming cut 7 bases from V and 4 bases from J; bases unmatched to any gene: 6. Germline CDR1 is LNHDA and CDR2 is SQIVND (reference sequence).

As DNA, the CDR3 is TGTGCCAGCAGTTCAGGCGCGCCTCCAGGGTACACCTTC. This encodes CASSSGAPPGYTF. The chain has TRBV28 and TRBJ1-2; maybe TRBD1 (5 bases). The CDR3 sequence is 13 residues long. The V end lost 4 bases, the J end lost 11 bases, and 17 bases lay between the germline ends. Germline V lookup: CDR1 MDHEN, CDR2 SYDVKM.

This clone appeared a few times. CDR3 sequence reads: CASSLPGTSDEQFF. As DNA, the CDR3 is TGTGCCAGCAGCTTGCCCGGGACTAGCGATGAGCAGTTCTTC. V and J are TRBV7-3 and TRBJ2-1; 10 bases agree with TRBD2. The CDR3 is made up of 14 amino acids. Trimming cost V 3 bases and J 8 bases; bases outside gene matches: 4. Germline V gene sequence: CDR1 SGHTA, CDR2 FQGTGA.

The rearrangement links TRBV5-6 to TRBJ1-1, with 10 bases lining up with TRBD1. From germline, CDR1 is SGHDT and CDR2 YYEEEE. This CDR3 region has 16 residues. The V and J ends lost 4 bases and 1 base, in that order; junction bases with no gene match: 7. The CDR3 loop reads CASSGGTGETNTEAFF. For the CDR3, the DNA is TGTGCCAGCAGCGGGGGGACAGGGGAAACGAACACTGAAGCTTTCTTT.

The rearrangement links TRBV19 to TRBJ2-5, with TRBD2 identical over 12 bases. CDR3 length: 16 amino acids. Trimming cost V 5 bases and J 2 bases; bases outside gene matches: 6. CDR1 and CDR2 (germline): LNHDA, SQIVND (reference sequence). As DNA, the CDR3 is TGTGCCAGTAGTTTACGGACTAGCGGGATGCAAGAGACCCAGTACTTC. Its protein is CASSLRTSGMQETQYF.